Presented here are 13 T cell receptor beta chains from one specimen sequenced in a study of CD8 T cells in Susac syndrome. Reverse transcription used roughly 0.5 to 1 ug RNA and random hexamers. TCRdb re-derived calls from the immunoSEQ multiplex PCR reads in MiXCR, one entry per CDR3 protein. This table has 130,000 to 150,000 distinct CDR3 sequences, roughly 95% appearing once. Specimen: CD4+ T cells from PBMCs. Source of these receptors: a human donor in good health.

There are a few counts of this clonotype. J is TRBJ1-2 and V is TRBV27; TRBD1 is a possible D gene (5 bases). V lost 2 bases to trimming and J lost 2 bases, with 6 bases between them. Germline loops: CDR1 MNHEY, CDR2 SMNVEV (reference sequence). The CDR3 is 13 residues long. CDR3 loop: CASSLEGNYGYTF. In DNA, the CDR3 is TGTGCCAGCAGTTTAGAGGGGAACTATGGCTACACCTTC.

This clonotype came up a few times. The chain employs TRBV12-3 or TRBV12-4 and TRBJ2-7; perhaps TRBD1 as D (6 bases). The CDR3 totals 15 residues. V dropped 6 bases and J dropped 3 bases, with 18 bases sitting between them. The CDR3 region is CASRAPIGQNYEQYF. In DNA form, the CDR3 reads TGTGCCAGCAGGGCCCCAATAGGACAGAACTACGAGCAGTACTTC.

This clonotype was seen only once. The rearrangement uses TRBV24-1 and TRBJ2-7; D is uncertain. The CDR3 contains 13 residues. Germline V gives CDR1 KGHDR, CDR2 SFDVKD. Trimming pared 7 bases from V and 8 bases from J, leaving 17 bases between. The CDR3 coding sequence is TGTGCCACCAGCCGAGCAGAACCAACGAAGCAGTACTTC. Its protein product is CATSRAEPTKQYF.

The chain couples TRBV4-2 to TRBJ2-5, with 9 bases that match TRBD2. The CDR3 runs to 16 residues. J was trimmed by 1 base and V by 3 bases; bases with no gene match: 6. Germline assignment: CDR1 LGHNA and CDR2 YNFKEQ. In DNA, the CDR3 is TGTGCCAGCAGCCAGACTAGCGGCATACCCCAAGAGACCCAGTACTTC. This translates into CASSQTSGIPQETQYF.

The CDR3 sequence: CSARPGTRTDTQYF. CDR3 coding DNA: TGCAGTGCTAGACCGGGAACTCGCACAGATACGCAGTATTTT. The rearrangement links TRBV20-1 to TRBJ2-3, with D possibly being TRBD2 (5 bases). Trimming removed 2 bases at V and 1 base at J, with 10 bases between. The CDR3 has 14 amino acids. Germline V gene lookup returns CDR1 DFQATT and CDR2 SNEGSKA (reference sequence).

V and J are TRBV2 and TRBJ2-3, with 10 bases that match TRBD2. The trim removed 4 bases at V and 4 bases at J, leaving 8 bases unmatched. The CDR3 is 16 amino acids. Germline V gives CDR1 SNHLY, CDR2 FYNNEI. The CDR3 bases are TGTGCCAGCAGTGTAGTTGGCCTAGCGGGAGCAGATACGCAGTATTTT. This sequence encodes CASSVVGLAGADTQYF.

This chain uses TRBV6-5 with TRBJ2-4, with TRBD2 matching over 9 bases. Looked up from germline, CDR1 is MNHEY and CDR2 is SVGAGI. The trim removed 0 bases at V and 8 bases at J, leaving 5 bases unmatched. The CDR3 extends over 15 amino acids. CDR3 region: CASSYSSGSHHIQYF. As DNA, the CDR3 is TGTGCCAGCAGTTACTCTAGCGGGAGTCATCACATTCAGTACTTC.

The chain has TRBV7-7 and TRBJ2-2, with D possibly TRBD1 on 6 matching bases. Germline loops: CDR1 SSHAT, CDR2 FNYEAQ (reference sequence). V was trimmed by 2 bases and J by 1 base, leaving 14 bases between them. This CDR3 spans 17 amino acids. The CDR3 reads CASSLHPLTGNTGELFF. In DNA form, the CDR3 reads TGTGCCAGCAGCTTACATCCGCTGACAGGGAACACCGGGGAGCTGTTTTTT. Full variable domain (rest looked up from reference TRBV7-7 and TRBJ2-2): GAGVSQSPRYKVTKRGQDVTLRCDPISSHATLYWYQQALGQGPEFLTYFNYEAQPDKSGLPSDRFSAERPEGSISTLTIQRTEQRDSAMYRCASSLHPLTGNTGELFFGEGSRLTVL.

This chain connects TRBV7-2 to TRBJ2-7; no reliable D call. The CDR3 has 17 amino acids. The germline V gene encodes CDR1 SGHTA and CDR2 FQGNSA. V lost 5 bases, J lost 3 bases, and 23 bases lay in between. In DNA form, the CDR3 reads TGTGCCAGCAGCCCGGTCCCCGTCGTTGGGCCTATCTACGAGCAGTACTTC. Its translation: CASSPVPVVGPIYEQYF.

This chain connects TRBV28 to TRBJ1-6, with 7 nucleotides matching TRBD1. Germline V gene data show CDR1 as MDHEN and CDR2 as SYDVKM. The CDR3 extends over 17 amino acids. Germline trimming cut 6 bases from V and 7 bases from J; bases unmatched to any gene: 15. DNA for the CDR3: TGTGCCAGCAGCAGCGCCCAGGGGGGCTGGATGAATTCACCCCTCCACTTT. Protein sequence: CASSSAQGGWMNSPLHF.

This chain connects TRBV11-1 to TRBJ2-4, with 10 nucleotides matching TRBD1. This CDR3 is 14 amino acids long. Germline assignment: CDR1 SGHAT and CDR2 FQDESV (reference sequence). The junction had 5 bases not matched to a gene; V was cut back by 5 bases and J by 7 bases. Here the CDR3 reads CASSPRGQGNIQYF. The CDR3 nucleotides read TGTGCCAGCAGCCCAAGGGGACAGGGGAACATTCAGTACTTC.

The chain links TRBV21-1 to TRBJ1-6; TRBD1 is the table's D call and was not checked against the DNA. TRBV21-1 is described as a pseudogene. This CDR3 region has 17 residues. The CDR3 here is CASSKTLGDNYNSPLHF. The CDR3 DNA follows: TGTGCCAGCAGCAAAACATTGGGGGACAACTATAATTCACCCCTCCACTTT.

The gene calls are TRBV7-9 and TRBJ2-1; D might be TRBD2 (5 bases). The V gene's germline CDR1 is SEHNR and CDR2 FQNEAQ (reference sequence). V was shortened by 3 bases and J by 6 bases, with 9 bases between the two germline ends. This CDR3 region has 13 residues. This chain's CDR3 is CASSLDSLNEQFF. The CDR3 DNA follows: TGTGCCAGCAGCTTGGACTCCCTCAATGAGCAGTTCTTC.